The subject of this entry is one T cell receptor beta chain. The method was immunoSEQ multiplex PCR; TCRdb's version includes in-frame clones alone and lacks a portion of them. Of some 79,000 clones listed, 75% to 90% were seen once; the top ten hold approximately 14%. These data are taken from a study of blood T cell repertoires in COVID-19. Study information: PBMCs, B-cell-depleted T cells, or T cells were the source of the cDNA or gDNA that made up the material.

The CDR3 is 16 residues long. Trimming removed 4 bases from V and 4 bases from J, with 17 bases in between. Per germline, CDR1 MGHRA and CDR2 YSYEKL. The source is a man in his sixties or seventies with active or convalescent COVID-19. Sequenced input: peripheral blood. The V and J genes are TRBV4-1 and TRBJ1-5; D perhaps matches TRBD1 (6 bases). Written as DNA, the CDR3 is TGCGCCAGCAGCCTAGGCCCAGGGGTGGCAAATCAGCCCCAGCATTTT. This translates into CASSLGPGVANQPQHF.